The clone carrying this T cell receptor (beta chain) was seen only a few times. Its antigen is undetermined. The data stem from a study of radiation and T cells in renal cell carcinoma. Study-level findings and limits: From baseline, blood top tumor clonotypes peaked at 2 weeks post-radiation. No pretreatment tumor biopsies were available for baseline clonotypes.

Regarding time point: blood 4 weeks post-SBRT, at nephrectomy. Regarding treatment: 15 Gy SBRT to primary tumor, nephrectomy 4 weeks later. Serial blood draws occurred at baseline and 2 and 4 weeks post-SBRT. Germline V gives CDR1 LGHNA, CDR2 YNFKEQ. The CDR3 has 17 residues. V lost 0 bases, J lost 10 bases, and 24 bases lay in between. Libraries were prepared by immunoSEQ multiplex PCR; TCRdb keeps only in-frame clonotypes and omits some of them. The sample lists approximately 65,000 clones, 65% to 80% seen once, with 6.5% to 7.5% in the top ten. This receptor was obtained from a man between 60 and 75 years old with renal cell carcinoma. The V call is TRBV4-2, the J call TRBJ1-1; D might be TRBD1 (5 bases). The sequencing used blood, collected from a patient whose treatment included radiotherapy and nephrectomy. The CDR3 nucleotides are TGTGCCAGCAGCCAAGAGTTGGGTGGGACCGGGGGTGAGGCAGCTTTCTTT. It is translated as CASSQELGGTGGEAAFF.